This T cell receptor (beta chain) was sequenced during a study of TIL therapy for anti-PD-1-resistant metastatic lung cancer. Study summary: Tumor harvest preceded PD-1/PD-L1 blockade, followed by nivolumab treatment.

This was the immunoSEQ v3 assay. Profiling relied on immunoSEQ multiplex PCR, and the TCRdb table lists in-frame clones only, not all of them. Among about 45,000 clones listed, 79% were seen once. This sample's time point: pre-treatment sample, taken before nivolumab and TIL therapy. V lost 1 base, J lost 6 bases, and 0 bases stayed unmatched. Germline values: CDR1 LGHNA, CDR2 YSLEER. The CDR3 runs to 14 residues. This specimen consisted of blood, obtained at baseline. This chain uses TRBV4-3 with TRBJ2-1; 10 nucleotides agree with TRBD2. The source is a man between 65 and 85 years old with non-small cell lung cancer. This CDR3 is CASSQASGSNEQFF. For the CDR3, the DNA is TGCGCCAGCAGCCAAGCTAGCGGGAGCAATGAGCAGTTCTTC.